This T cell receptor (beta chain) was recorded in a study of T cells in Graves' hyperthyroidism and ophthalmopathy. Researchers amplified the TCR beta CDR3 regions from RNA transcripts. The HTBI primer set served for first-round RT-PCR of the TCR CDR3. MiXCR, run by TCRdb on the multiplex PCR reads, gives a single entry per CDR3 protein. This sample has roughly 660,000 distinct CDR3 sequences, with about 18% found just once. Per the germline V gene, CDR1 is SGHAT and CDR2 is FQDESV (reference sequence). Trimming took 3 bases from V and 3 from J; bases not matched to a gene: 7. The CDR3 consists of 16 residues. Patients with uncontrolled infections, other autoimmune diseases, pregnancy or lactation were excluded. The sample holds many counts of this clonotype. Antigen: not known. General study findings and limits: Researchers found most expanded thyroid clonotypes above 0.001 in blood as well. Researchers report that a 13 V-J model separated ophthalmopathy from stable hyperthyroidism.

The sequencing sample was made of blood. The gene calls are TRBV11-1 and TRBJ2-3; 9 bases fit TRBD1. The source of this sequence is a man aged 45 to 65 with Graves' hyperthyroidism. The CDR3 bases are TGTGCCAGCAGCTTGGGGTGGACAGGGGAGACAGATACGCAGTATTTT. Translation: CASSLGWTGETDTQYF.